This T cell receptor beta chain came from a study of T cells after yellow fever vaccination. Study-wide results and limits: The booster response re-showed most primary clones: roughly 97% CD4, approximately 86% CD8. It was a small share of clonotypes that appeared in both CD4 and CD8 compartments.

The sample holds a few counts of this clonotype. Its antigen is not known. V was cut by 3 bases and J by 0 bases, with 14 bases left in between. This CDR3 comprises 16 residues. Germline V CDR1 and CDR2: SGHRS, YFSETQ. A process of 5'RACE template switching, which added a universal primer site and UMIs, was used to make TCR cDNA. TCRdb itself ran the 5' RACE reads through MiXCR, one entry per CDR3 protein. This table has some 300,000 distinct CDR3 sequences, 7.5% to 9% appearing once. This TCR was sampled from a man between 18 and 35 years old who received the YFV17D yellow fever vaccine. Sequencing used CD4+ T cells sorted from PBMCs, obtained 5 days after the yellow fever booster vaccination. The J gene is TRBJ2-3, the V gene TRBV5-1; the D gene is possibly TRBD2 (5 bases). CDR3 bases: TGCGCCAGCAGCTCCCGGACGGGATTTAGCACAGATACGCAGTATTTT. Translation: CASSSRTGFSTDTQYF.